The clone carrying this T cell receptor beta chain was observed once. The data derive from a study of blood T cell repertoires in COVID-19. CDR3 length: 14 residues. Germline V lookup: CDR1 SNHLY, CDR2 FYNNEI. V was pared by 5 bases and J by 6 bases, with 6 bases of the junction left unmatched. TCRdb's copy holds only in-frame clones and misses some; the assay was immunoSEQ multiplex PCR. The table lists around 60,000 clones, around 89% of them singletons. V usage is TRBV2 and J usage is TRBJ2-1; TRBD2 matches 8 bases. The clonotype originates from a human donor in a cohort sampled during active COVID-19. Sequenced material: peripheral blood. CDR3 in DNA: TGTGCCAGCAGTCGAGCGGGAGTCAGCAATGAGCAGTTCTTC. Protein: CASSRAGVSNEQFF.